These T cell receptor beta chains were read from a single sample in a study of blood T cell repertoires in COVID-19. Repertoires were generated with immunoSEQ multiplex PCR, while TCRdb's copy carries only in-frame clones and drops some. The table lists some 300,000 clones, approximately 86% of them singletons. Sequenced: peripheral blood. Receptor source: a woman in her seventies with COVID-19, enrolled during active disease. Each CDR3 is given with its conserved first and last residue. The order of the fields is clone size, V gene, D gene, J gene, CDR3 DNA, CDR3 protein. The D gene is left open where the match is weak. Size values are once, few and many counts, or a class for expanded clones, and some rows have none.

clone size: .
V gene: TRBV25-1
D gene: TRBD2
J gene: TRBJ2-7
CDR3 DNA: TGTGCCAGCAGTGTAAGCGGGGGGGCCGGGAACGAGCAGTACTTC
CDR3 protein: CASSVSGGAGNEQYF

clone size: .
V gene: TRBV29-1
D gene: .
J gene: TRBJ1-2
CDR3 DNA: TGCAGCGTTCATGACAGGATCTATGGCTACACCTTC
CDR3 protein: CSVHDRIYGYTF

clone size: .
V gene: TRBV24-1
D gene: TRBD1
J gene: TRBJ2-1
CDR3 DNA: TGTGCCACCAGTGATCGGACAGGCTATCATTCCTACAATGAGCAGTTCTTC
CDR3 protein: CATSDRTGYHSYNEQFF

clone size: .
V gene: TRBV2
D gene: TRBD2
J gene: TRBJ2-7
CDR3 DNA: TGTGCCAGCAGTACTAGCGGGGGGGGCGAGCAGTACTTC
CDR3 protein: CASSTSGGGEQYF

clone size: .
V gene: TRBV6-4
D gene: .
J gene: TRBJ2-1
CDR3 DNA: TGTGCCAGCAGTCAAAACAATGAGCAGTTCTTC
CDR3 protein: CASSQNNEQFF

clone size: .
V gene: TRBV18
D gene: TRBD2
J gene: TRBJ2-7
CDR3 DNA: TGTGCCAGCTCACCCACTAGCGGGGGGATCTACGAGCAGTACTTC
CDR3 protein: CASSPTSGGIYEQYF

clone size: .
V gene: TRBV7-9
D gene: .
J gene: TRBJ2-6
CDR3 DNA: TGTGCCAGCAGCTTAGGCGGCTCTGGGGCCAACGTCCTGACTTTC
CDR3 protein: CASSLGGSGANVLTF

clone size: .
V gene: TRBV5-6
D gene: .
J gene: TRBJ2-7
CDR3 DNA: TGTGCCAGCAGCTCATCCCCGGGCCGGGGAACCTACGAGCAGTACTTC
CDR3 protein: CASSSSPGRGTYEQYF

clone size: .
V gene: TRBV9
D gene: TRBD1
J gene: TRBJ2-7
CDR3 DNA: TGTGCCAGCAGCGTAGATGGGACAGCTTACGAGCAGTACTTC
CDR3 protein: CASSVDGTAYEQYF

clone size: .
V gene: TRBV13
D gene: TRBD1
J gene: TRBJ1-1
CDR3 DNA: TGTGCCAGCAGCTTCCGACAGGGCTATGAAGCTTTCTTT
CDR3 protein: CASSFRQGYEAFF

clone size: .
V gene: TRBV2
D gene: .
J gene: TRBJ1-1
CDR3 DNA: TGTGCCAGCAAACGGACACTGAACACTGAAGCTTTCTTT
CDR3 protein: CASKRTLNTEAFF

clone size: .
V gene: TRBV10-3
D gene: .
J gene: TRBJ1-2
CDR3 DNA: TGTGCCATCAGTGAGAGAACGGACAGTGGAGGCTACACCTTC
CDR3 protein: CAISERTDSGGYTF

clone size: .
V gene: TRBV24-1
D gene: TRBD2
J gene: TRBJ2-1
CDR3 DNA: TGTGCCACCAGTGACCGCGGACTAGCGGGGGGTTACAATGAGCAGTTCTTC
CDR3 protein: CATSDRGLAGGYNEQFF

clone size: .
V gene: TRBV27
D gene: TRBD1
J gene: TRBJ1-2
CDR3 DNA: TGTGCCAGCAGTTTATCCCCGGGACAGGGAAGGGATGGCTACACCTTC
CDR3 protein: CASSLSPGQGRDGYTF

clone size: .
V gene: TRBV6-5
D gene: .
J gene: TRBJ1-5
CDR3 DNA: TGTGCCAGCAGTTACAGCGAAGGACAGCCCCAGCATTTT
CDR3 protein: CASSYSEGQPQHF

clone size: .
V gene: TRBV18
D gene: .
J gene: TRBJ1-2
CDR3 DNA: TGTGCCAGCTCGGGGGGGGTCGACTATGGCTACACCTTC
CDR3 protein: CASSGGVDYGYTF

clone size: .
V gene: TRBV3-1/TRBV3-2
D gene: .
J gene: TRBJ1-2
CDR3 DNA: TGTGCCAGCAGCCAAGGGACTCGGGCTGATGGCTACACCTTC
CDR3 protein: CASSQGTRADGYTF

clone size: .
V gene: TRBV7-9
D gene: .
J gene: TRBJ1-1
CDR3 DNA: TGTGCCAGCGCCCAAACGAGGACTGAAGCTTTCTTT
CDR3 protein: CASAQTRTEAFF

clone size: once
V gene: TRBV10-2
D gene: TRBD2
J gene: TRBJ2-5
CDR3 DNA: TGCGCCAGCAGTGGGCCGGGGGGGTTGAATATGGACCAGTACTTC
CDR3 protein: CASSGPGGLNMDQYF

clone size: .
V gene: TRBV18
D gene: TRBD1
J gene: TRBJ2-7
CDR3 DNA: TGTGCCAGCTCAATGGATACGGGACAGTCCTACGAGCAGTACTTC
CDR3 protein: CASSMDTGQSYEQYF

clone size: .
V gene: TRBV5-1
D gene: .
J gene: TRBJ2-1
CDR3 DNA: TGCGCCAGCAGCCGGACGGGTCAGGGATACAATGAGCAGTTCTTC
CDR3 protein: CASSRTGQGYNEQFF

clone size: .
V gene: TRBV2
D gene: TRBD1
J gene: TRBJ1-1
CDR3 DNA: TGTGCCAGCATGAGGACAGGGATAAACACTGAAGCTTTCTTT
CDR3 protein: CASMRTGINTEAFF

clone size: .
V gene: TRBV11-2
D gene: .
J gene: TRBJ2-4
CDR3 DNA: TGTGCCAGCAGCCCCCTAGGGGGGGAGAAAAACATTCAGTACTTC
CDR3 protein: CASSPLGGEKNIQYF

clone size: .
V gene: TRBV5-1
D gene: .
J gene: TRBJ1-1
CDR3 DNA: TGCGCCAGCAGCTTCAGTCAGAACACTGAAGCTTTCTTT
CDR3 protein: CASSFSQNTEAFF

clone size: .
V gene: TRBV7-6
D gene: TRBD1
J gene: TRBJ2-2
CDR3 DNA: TGTGCCAGCAGCTTTGAATGGGGACAGGTGAACACCGGGGAGCTGTTTTTT
CDR3 protein: CASSFEWGQVNTGELFF

clone size: .
V gene: TRBV5-1
D gene: TRBD1
J gene: TRBJ1-4
CDR3 DNA: TGCGCCAGCAGCGGCAGGGGGAATGAAAAACTGTTTTTT
CDR3 protein: CASSGRGNEKLFF

clone size: .
V gene: TRBV10-2
D gene: .
J gene: TRBJ2-7
CDR3 DNA: TGCGCCAGCAGTGAGTGGGGACTCCCCCACTACGAGCAGTACTTC
CDR3 protein: CASSEWGLPHYEQYF

clone size: few
V gene: TRBV7-9
D gene: .
J gene: TRBJ2-3
CDR3 DNA: TGTGCCAGCAGCTTATCGGGGAAGATAACAGATACGCAGTATTTT
CDR3 protein: CASSLSGKITDTQYF

clone size: .
V gene: TRBV6-5
D gene: .
J gene: TRBJ2-3
CDR3 DNA: TGTGCCAGCAGTTACGACGGGGGGCCAGGAGATACGCAGTATTTT
CDR3 protein: CASSYDGGPGDTQYF

clone size: .
V gene: TRBV3-1/TRBV3-2
D gene: .
J gene: TRBJ1-1
CDR3 DNA: TGTGCCAGCAGCCAAGGGAGGGAGACTGAAGCTTTCTTT
CDR3 protein: CASSQGRETEAFF

clone size: .
V gene: TRBV24-1
D gene: .
J gene: TRBJ2-1
CDR3 DNA: TGTGCCACCAGTGATCTCACAGAATCCTACAATGAGCAGTTCTTC
CDR3 protein: CATSDLTESYNEQFF

clone size: .
V gene: TRBV5-1
D gene: TRBD2
J gene: TRBJ2-3
CDR3 DNA: TGCGCCAGCAGCCCGGGACTAGCCGACACAGATACGCAGTATTTT
CDR3 protein: CASSPGLADTDTQYF

clone size: .
V gene: TRBV5-8
D gene: .
J gene: TRBJ2-6
CDR3 DNA: TGTGCCAGCAGCTTCTCCAAGGGGTACGGGGCCAACGTCCTGACTTTC
CDR3 protein: CASSFSKGYGANVLTF

clone size: .
V gene: TRBV24-1
D gene: TRBD1
J gene: TRBJ1-5
CDR3 DNA: TGTGCCACCAGTGATTCCCGGACAGGGGATCAGCCCCAGCATTTT
CDR3 protein: CATSDSRTGDQPQHF

clone size: .
V gene: TRBV7-2
D gene: TRBD1
J gene: TRBJ1-2
CDR3 DNA: TGTGCCAGCAGCTACGGACAGGGCGACTATGGCTACACCTTC
CDR3 protein: CASSYGQGDYGYTF

clone size: .
V gene: TRBV5-1
D gene: .
J gene: TRBJ2-2
CDR3 DNA: TGCGCCAGCAGCTTGGCCGAAAGACTAAGTATGGACACCGGGGAGCTGTTTTTT
CDR3 protein: CASSLAERLSMDTGELFF

clone size: .
V gene: TRBV28
D gene: TRBD1
J gene: TRBJ1-5
CDR3 DNA: TGTGCCAGCAGTTTGGGAGGACAGGGTTATCAGCCCCAGCATTTT
CDR3 protein: CASSLGGQGYQPQHF

clone size: .
V gene: TRBV7-9
D gene: .
J gene: TRBJ2-1
CDR3 DNA: TGTGCCAGCAGCTTACAGGGGCTAAGTTCTTACAATGAGCAGTTCTTC
CDR3 protein: CASSLQGLSSYNEQFF

clone size: .
V gene: TRBV4-3
D gene: .
J gene: TRBJ2-7
CDR3 DNA: TGCGCCAGCAGCCAAGACGATGGGGGGACCTACGAGCAGTACTTC
CDR3 protein: CASSQDDGGTYEQYF

clone size: .
V gene: TRBV29-1
D gene: TRBD1
J gene: TRBJ2-7
CDR3 DNA: TGCAGCGTCGAATCCGGGACAGGGTCCCACTTC
CDR3 protein: CSVESGTGSHF

clone size: .
V gene: TRBV2
D gene: TRBD1
J gene: TRBJ1-2
CDR3 DNA: TGTGCCAGCAGTGACCTCAAGGGGGCCCACTATGGCTACACCTTC
CDR3 protein: CASSDLKGAHYGYTF

clone size: .
V gene: TRBV7-9
D gene: .
J gene: TRBJ1-4
CDR3 DNA: TGTGCCAGCAGCTTAGTACGGCCAGGAGGTGAAAAACTGTTTTTT
CDR3 protein: CASSLVRPGGEKLFF

clone size: .
V gene: TRBV20-1
D gene: .
J gene: TRBJ2-1
CDR3 DNA: TGCAGTGCCACCGGACAGAATGAGCAGTTCTTC
CDR3 protein: CSATGQNEQFF

clone size: few
V gene: TRBV5-8
D gene: TRBD2
J gene: TRBJ2-7
CDR3 DNA: TGTGCCAGCACGGGGGGAGAGCAGTACTTC
CDR3 protein: CASTGGEQYF

clone size: .
V gene: TRBV27
D gene: .
J gene: TRBJ1-1
CDR3 DNA: TGTGCCAGCAGTTTATCTCGAAGCGGGACTGAAGCTTTCTTT
CDR3 protein: CASSLSRSGTEAFF

clone size: .
V gene: TRBV28
D gene: TRBD1
J gene: TRBJ1-3
CDR3 DNA: TGTGCCAGCAACTCGCGACAGGGCTACTCTGGAAACACCATATATTTT
CDR3 protein: CASNSRQGYSGNTIYF

clone size: .
V gene: TRBV19
D gene: TRBD1
J gene: TRBJ2-2
CDR3 DNA: TGTGCCAGCTCTCCCGGGACAGGGGGCCTCACCGGGGAGCTGTTTTTT
CDR3 protein: CASSPGTGGLTGELFF